Below are 13 T cell receptor beta chains sequenced from a single sample in a study of cytomegalovirus exposure and HLA in healthy donors. Primers included in the PCR were 60 Vbeta and 13 Jbeta primers. Libraries were prepared by immunoSEQ multiplex PCR; TCRdb keeps only in-frame clonotypes and omits some of them. The sample records under 250,000 clones, roughly 80% being singletons. Material: PBMCs. These receptors all come from a male donor in good health and CMV-seronegative.

This sequence joins TRBV19 and TRBJ1-2; 10 positions match TRBD1. J lost 6 bases, V lost 2 bases, and 6 bases had no gene match. Germline V gene lookup returns CDR1 LNHDA and CDR2 SQIVND (reference sequence). The CDR3 contains 15 residues. The DNA for the CDR3 is TGTGCCAGTAGTATATCCCCTGGGACAGGGGATGGCTACACCTTC. It is translated as CASSISPGTGDGYTF.

The rearrangement joins TRBV9 to TRBJ2-5, with 9 bases that match TRBD2. The V gene end was trimmed by 3 bases and the J gene end by 1 base; junction bases not matched to a gene: 4. CDR1 is SGDLS, CDR2 YYNGEE, per germline. This CDR3 contains 15 residues. In nucleotides, the CDR3 is TGTGCCAGCAGCGCGTTGACTAGCGGCCAAGAGACCCAGTACTTC. This translates into CASSALTSGQETQYF.

The V and J genes are TRBV4-1 and TRBJ2-3; D is undetermined. Deletions cut 0 bases from V and 4 bases from J, with 8 bases between. The CDR3 has 14 residues. Germline CDR1 is MGHRA and CDR2 is YSYEKL. CDR3 in amino acids: CASSQEQAADTQYF. CDR3 in DNA: TGCGCCAGCAGCCAAGAGCAGGCAGCAGATACGCAGTATTTT.

The chain joins TRBV11-3 to TRBJ2-1, with 8 bases aligning to TRBD2. In germline, CDR1 is SGHNT, CDR2 YENEEA. This CDR3 has 15 amino acids. The V and J ends lost 5 bases and 2 bases, in that order; junction bases with no gene match: 5. DNA for the CDR3: TGTGCCAGCAGCCCCTCAGCGGGAGCCTACAATGAGCAGTTCTTC. It translates to CASSPSAGAYNEQFF.

This chain links TRBV7-3 with TRBJ1-4; D might be TRBD1 (6 bases). The V gene's germline CDR1 is SGHTA and CDR2 FQGTGA. This CDR3 comprises 16 residues. V gave up 4 bases and J gave up 4 bases, with 16 bases separating them. Written as DNA, the CDR3 is TGTGCCAGCAGCTCGTACCGAGGGGGGGGTAATGAAAAACTGTTTTTT. It yields the protein CASSSYRGGGNEKLFF.

The chain carries TRBV7-3 and TRBJ2-2, with 12 bases that match TRBD2. The CDR3 runs 16 residues. Germline CDR1 reads SGHTA; CDR2 reads FQGTGA. V shed 6 bases, J shed 5 bases, and the junction held 7 bases outside the gene matches. CDR3 in DNA: TGTGCCAGCAGTAGTACTAGCGGGAGGCGTACCGGGGAGCTGTTTTTT. Residues: CASSSTSGRRTGELFF. Filled out from reference TRBV7-3 and TRBJ2-2, the complete variable domain reads GAGVSQTPSNKVTEKGKYVELRCDPISGHTALYWYRQSLGQGPEFLIYFQGTGAADDSGLPNDRFFAVRPEGSVSTLKIQRTERGDSAVYLCASSSTSGRRTGELFFGEGSRLTVL.

J is TRBJ1-2 and V is TRBV15, with TRBD1 identical over 8 bases. The length of the CDR3 is 14 residues. CDR1 LNHNV and CDR2 YYDKDF come from the germline V gene (reference sequence). With V trimmed by 7 bases and J by 4 bases, 8 bases remained unmatched. This CDR3 reads CATNSQGALYGYTF. For the CDR3, the DNA is TGTGCCACCAACTCTCAGGGGGCGCTCTATGGCTACACCTTC.

For this clone: Other DNA sequences of this sample code for an identical CDR3. CDR3 residues: CASSQDQRLRFYEQYF. The CDR3 region has the DNA TGCGCCAGCAGCCAGGACCAGCGGCTTAGATTCTACGAGCAGTACTTC. The chain combines TRBV4-1 with TRBJ2-7; possibly TRBD2 for D (5 bases). Germline values: CDR1 MGHRA, CDR2 YSYEKL. The CDR3 contains 16 residues. V lost 3 bases and J 3 bases, leaving 18 bases between the germline ends.

The chain has TRBV13 and TRBJ2-1, with TRBD2 identical over 10 bases. The CDR3 contains 15 residues. Germline V gives CDR1 PRHDT, CDR2 FYEKMQ (reference sequence). Trimming cost V 5 bases and J 4 bases; bases outside gene matches: 5. The CDR3 DNA sequence: TGTGCCAGCAGCACCGGGACTAGCGCATACAATGAGCAGTTCTTC. Translation gives CASSTGTSAYNEQFF.

A note on this clone: At one boundary the junction diverges from the germline segment, which might be a read error. The chain employs TRBV5-1 and TRBJ2-5; TRBD2 is a possible D gene (6 bases). Germline CDR1 is SGHRS and CDR2 is YFSETQ. The CDR3 consists of 15 residues. The CDR3 reads CASSPGDGFQGTQYF. CDR3 bases: TGCGCCAGCAGCCCGGGGGACGGCTTCCAAGGGACCCAGTACTTC.

The chain couples TRBV18 to TRBJ2-5, with D hard to call. This CDR3 has 15 amino acids. V was trimmed by 6 bases and J by 3 bases, leaving 17 bases between them. The germline CDR1 and CDR2 sequences are KGHSH and LQKENI. Written as DNA, the CDR3 is TGTGCCAGCTCTCTGAACATTGCCATTAAAGAGACCCAGTACTTC. It encodes CASSLNIAIKETQYF.

This clone was observed a handful of times. The V gene is TRBV4-1, the J gene TRBJ1-1; 8 bases fit TRBD1. Germline V CDR1 and CDR2: MGHRA, YSYEKL. The CDR3 totals 18 residues. Germline trimming cut 1 base from V and 1 base from J; bases unmatched to any gene: 11. CDR3 sequence (DNA): TGCGCCAGCAGCCAAGCCTTAGGACAGGGTTCGGGGAACACTGAAGCTTTCTTT. Amino acid sequence: CASSQALGQGSGNTEAFF.

The chain has TRBV25-1 and TRBJ1-1; maybe TRBD1 (5 bases). The CDR3 covers 14 residues. The V end was cut by 3 bases, the J end by 6 bases, with 14 bases between. Per germline, CDR1 MGHDK and CDR2 SYGVNS. CDR3 DNA sequence: TGTGCCAGCAGTGAGCGGGGGGATTACGCTGAAGCTTTCTTT. Amino acid sequence: CASSERGDYAEAFF.